What follows are 10 T cell receptor beta chains derived from one specimen sequenced in a study of early T cells in non-severe SARS-CoV-2 infection. TCRdb reprocessed the 5' RACE reads with MiXCR, giving one entry per CDR3 protein. Here the sample spans about 80,000 distinct CDR3 sequences, about an eighth being singletons. Sequencing was done on a sample of whole blood. The receptor source for this set is an adult who was a healthcare worker with PCR-confirmed SARS-CoV-2 infection or an uninfected control (not recorded which).

Only a few counts were recorded for this clonotype. This chain joins TRBV7-9 and TRBJ2-2; maybe TRBD2 (6 bases). This CDR3 has 16 amino acids. Per germline, CDR1 SEHNR and CDR2 FQNEAQ (reference sequence). Trimming pared 5 bases from V and 4 bases from J, leaving 17 bases between. The CDR3 nucleotides are TGTGCCAGCAGCCCCGGGGAGGACCGGGCCACCGGGGAGCTGTTTTTT. As protein: CASSPGEDRATGELFF.

The rearrangement uses TRBV28 and TRBJ2-7, with 7 bases fitting TRBD2. The V segment lost 7 bases and the J segment 5 bases; nucleotides outside the gene matches: 11. Germline V gene data show CDR1 as MDHEN and CDR2 as SYDVKM. The CDR3 loop spans 14 amino acids. This CDR3 is CASTPPGSGNEQYF. The CDR3 DNA reads TGTGCCAGCACCCCACCGGGGAGCGGGAACGAGCAGTACTTC.

This rearrangement joins TRBV6-4 to TRBJ2-3; 11 bases line up with TRBD2. The CDR3 extends over 16 amino acids. Losses at the gene ends were 1 base for V and 3 bases for J; bases not matched to a gene: 3. Germline V gene data show CDR1 as MRHNA and CDR2 as SNTAGT. The CDR3 is CASSDLAGGPTDTQYF. DNA of the CDR3: TGTGCCAGCAGTGACTTAGCGGGAGGGCCTACAGATACGCAGTATTTT.

In its sample, this clonotype was seen many times. The chain employs TRBV7-2 and TRBJ1-1; no clear D gene. Germline V gives CDR1 SGHTA, CDR2 FQGNSA. This CDR3 is 13 amino acids long. The V and J ends lost 5 bases and 0 bases respectively, with 7 bases between them. CDR3 amino acids: CASSPYLNTEAFF. The CDR3 DNA follows: TGTGCCAGCAGCCCATACCTGAACACTGAAGCTTTCTTT.

This clonotype was detected a few times. This chain joins TRBV27 and TRBJ2-7, with 9 bases matching TRBD2. J gave up 3 bases and V 3 bases, and 3 bases lay outside the gene matches. There are 14 residues in the CDR3. Germline CDR1 MNHEY, CDR2 SMNVEV (reference sequence). DNA for the CDR3: TGTGCCAGCAGTTTCCTAGCGGGACTCTACGAGCAGTACTTC. Its protein is CASSFLAGLYEQYF.

This clonotype was seen a handful of times. The chain has TRBV9 and TRBJ2-3, with D unresolved. CDR3 size: 16 residues. Germline CDR1 SGDLS, CDR2 YYNGEE. V was clipped by 0 bases and J by 3 bases, with 14 bases between them. This CDR3 is CASSVGSQAWTDTQYF. For the CDR3, the DNA is TGTGCCAGCAGCGTAGGGTCCCAAGCGTGGACAGATACGCAGTATTTT. The variable domain in full, completed from reference TRBV9 and TRBJ2-3, reads DSGVTQTPKHLITATGQRVTLRCSPRSGDLSVYWYQQSLDQGLQFLIQYYNGEERAKGNILERFSAQQFPDLHSELNLSSLELGDSALYFCASSVGSQAWTDTQYFGPGTRLTVL.

Many counts were recorded for this clonotype. The CDR3 DNA reads TGTGCCAGTAGTATAGTTGGAGGGATGGGCTCTGGGGCCAACGTCCTGACTTTC. Encoded protein: CASSIVGGMGSGANVLTF. The chain is built from TRBV19 and TRBJ2-6; TRBD2 might be the D (6 bases). The V gene lost 1 base and the J gene lost 0 bases, with 13 bases spanning the gap. The germline V gene encodes CDR1 LNHDA and CDR2 SQIVND (reference sequence). This CDR3 is built from 18 residues.

This clonotype has a count of ten or more. The chain employs TRBV7-9 and TRBJ2-1; 10 nucleotides line up with TRBD2. Germline CDR1 is SEHNR and CDR2 is FQNEAQ (reference sequence). This CDR3 contains 15 residues. V dropped 3 bases and J dropped 5; count of bases not matched to a gene: 4. CDR3 sequence reads: CASSFSGRENNEQFF. CDR3 coding DNA: TGTGCCAGCAGCTTCAGCGGGAGGGAGAACAATGAGCAGTTCTTC.

On this clonotype: One end of the junction varies from germline; a read error may be responsible. This rearrangement joins TRBV2 to TRBJ1-2, with D hard to call. CDR1 is SNHLY and CDR2 is FYNNEI in the germline V gene. The CDR3 is 15 amino acids. CDR3 sequence reads: CASNEALQTHYGYTF. DNA for the CDR3: TGTGCCAGCAATGAAGCGCTTCAGACTCACTATGGCTACACCTTC.

This clonotype has only a few counts. The V gene is TRBV27, the J gene TRBJ2-5, with 8 bases that match TRBD2. Germline CDR1 MNHEY, CDR2 SMNVEV (reference sequence). This CDR3 region has 14 residues. Trimming took 6 bases from V and 4 from J; bases not matched to a gene: 7. CDR3 residues: CASSRSGKLETQYF. The CDR3 region has the DNA TGTGCCAGCAGCCGTAGCGGGAAGTTAGAGACCCAGTACTTC.